The source of this T cell receptor beta chain is a study of human T cells and chemical hapten exposure. For the study at large: All through the approximately 25-week study, the scalp of each patient received diphenylcyclopropenone doses weekly. Patches with 0.01% DPC went on the upper back, and the tests were read at 6 days.

TCRdb itself ran the RACE reads through MiXCR, one entry per CDR3 protein. This sample has 200,000 to 300,000 distinct CDR3 sequences, with 7.5% to 9% found just once. In this sample, this clonotype turned up a few times. Its antigen is not identified. Stated time point: pre-sensitization, week 0. Indicated treatment: therapeutic diphenylcyclopropenone sensitization with weekly scalp DPC. Suited to DPC and affected by alopecia, the donors ranged from 18 to 70 years old. Overall study findings and caveats: Having alopecia, donors may respond immunologically unlike healthy people.

This CDR3 region has 15 residues. Trimming took 4 bases from V and 6 from J, leaving 17 bases between them. Per the germline V gene, CDR1 is MGHRA and CDR2 is YSYEKL. The clonotype originates from a woman aged 40 to 50 with alopecia areata. Some clones in this sample may be carry-over from other donors' samples. V is TRBV4-1 and J is TRBJ2-3, with D perhaps TRBD1 or TRBD2 (6 bases each). This sample comprised whole blood, obtained in connection with sensitization to the hapten diphenylcyclopropenone (DPC). The CDR3 DNA is TGCGCCAGCAGCCGGGGTACGGGGGCAGGGGATACGCAGTATTTT. This encodes CASSRGTGAGDTQYF.